This T cell receptor beta chain was found in a study of blood T cells in healthy people across ages. The extraction recovered at least 5 micrograms of total RNA per sample. Study-level points and caveats: Long-lived donors carried more naive CD4+ cells and greater diversity than aged donors. In older individuals, TCR beta diversity per million T cells was lower, falling roughly linearly with age.

CDR3 length: 12 residues. With 6 bases removed from V and 4 bases from J, the gap between germline ends came to 12 bases. Per germline, CDR1 SQVTM and CDR2 ANQGSEA. With a J-beta primer mix and a sample-barcoded 5' primer, a second PCR ran roughly 6 to 12 cycles. TCRdb re-called the 5' RACE reads with MiXCR, one entry per CDR3 protein. The table records 1.5 million to 2 million distinct CDR3 sequences, under 30% of them present only once. About this clonotype: The antigen remains unidentified.

This sequence originates from a woman aged 25 to 39 in good health. The chain uses TRBV29-1 and TRBJ1-1; maybe TRBD1 (6 bases). The sample was blood. CDR3 region: CSVAGESTEAFF. CDR3 DNA: TGCAGCGTCGCAGGGGAAAGCACTGAAGCTTTCTTT.